The clone carrying this TCR beta chain was observed a handful of times. The antigen remains unidentified. This specimen comes from a study of shared clonotypes between healthy human individuals. Study-level information: Per donor, CD8 memory used one plate, CD8 naive used two, CD4 memory used three and CD4 naive used three.

The ends were cut back, 4 bases at V and 0 bases at J, with 8 bases in the middle. The CDR3 contains 14 residues. Germline loops: CDR1 SGHNT, CDR2 YENEEA. Study-level points and caveats: Sorted-subset samples were not fully sequenced, rarefaction indicated.

For every subset, genomic DNA was evenly distributed across several immunoSEQ plates. The method was immunoSEQ multiplex PCR; TCRdb's version includes in-frame clones alone and lacks a portion of them. The sample contains approximately 640,000 clones, about 78% of which appear only once. There were only Caucasian adults among the donors, and all lived in Nashville, Tennessee. The J gene is TRBJ2-3, the V gene TRBV11-3; D is unresolved. The sample taken for sequencing was memory CD4+ T cells sorted from blood. Stated subset: CD45RA-negative fraction. This receptor was obtained from a woman aged 25 to 39 in good health. The CDR3 region is CASSSGTSTDTQYF. CDR3 DNA: TGTGCCAGCAGCTCCGGTACTAGCACAGATACGCAGTATTTT. Together with reference TRBV11-3 and TRBJ2-3, the CDR3 gives the full variable domain: EAGVVQSPRYKIIEKKQPVAFWCNPISGHNTLYWYLQNLGQGPELLIRYENEEAVDDSQLPKDRFSAERLKGVDSTLKIQPAELGDSAVYLCASSSGTSTDTQYFGPGTRLTVL.